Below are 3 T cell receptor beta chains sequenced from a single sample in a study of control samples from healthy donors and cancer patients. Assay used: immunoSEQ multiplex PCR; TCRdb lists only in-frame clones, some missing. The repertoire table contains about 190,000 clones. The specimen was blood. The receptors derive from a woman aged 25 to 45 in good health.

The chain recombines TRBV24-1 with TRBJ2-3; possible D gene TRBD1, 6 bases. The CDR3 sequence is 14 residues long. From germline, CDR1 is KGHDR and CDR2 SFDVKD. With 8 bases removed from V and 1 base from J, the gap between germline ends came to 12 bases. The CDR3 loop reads CATKKTGGTDTQYF. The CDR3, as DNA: TGTGCCACCAAAAAGACAGGCGGCACAGATACGCAGTATTTT.

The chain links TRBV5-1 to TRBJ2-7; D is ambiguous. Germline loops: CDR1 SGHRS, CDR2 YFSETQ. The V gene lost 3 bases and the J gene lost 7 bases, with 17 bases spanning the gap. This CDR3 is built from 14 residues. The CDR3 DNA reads TGCGCCAGCAGCTCTTGGGGATCTATATCGGAGCAGTACTTC. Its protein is CASSSWGSISEQYF.

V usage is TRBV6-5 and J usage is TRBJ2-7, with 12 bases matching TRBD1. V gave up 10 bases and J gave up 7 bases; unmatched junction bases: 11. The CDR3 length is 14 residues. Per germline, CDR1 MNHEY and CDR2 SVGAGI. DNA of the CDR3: TGTGCCACACGTTCGGGACAGGGGGCGGAAGAGCAGTACTTC. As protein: CATRSGQGAEEQYF.